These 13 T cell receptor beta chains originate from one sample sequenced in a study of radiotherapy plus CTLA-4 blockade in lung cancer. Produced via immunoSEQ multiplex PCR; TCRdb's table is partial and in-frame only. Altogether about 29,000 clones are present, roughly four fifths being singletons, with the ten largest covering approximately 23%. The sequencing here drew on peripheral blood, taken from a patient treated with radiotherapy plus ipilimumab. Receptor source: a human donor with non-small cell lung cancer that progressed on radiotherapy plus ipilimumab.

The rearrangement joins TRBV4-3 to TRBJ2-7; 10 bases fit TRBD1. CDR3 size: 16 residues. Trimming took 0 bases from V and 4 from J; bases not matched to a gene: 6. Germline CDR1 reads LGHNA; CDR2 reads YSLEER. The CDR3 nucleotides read TGCGCCAGCAGCCAAGATTTGGGACAGGGGCTTTACGAGCAGTACTTC. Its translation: CASSQDLGQGLYEQYF.

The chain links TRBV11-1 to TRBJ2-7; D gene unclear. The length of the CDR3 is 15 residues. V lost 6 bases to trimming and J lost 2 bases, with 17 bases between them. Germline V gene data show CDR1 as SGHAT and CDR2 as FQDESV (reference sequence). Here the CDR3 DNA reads TGTGCCAGCAGTTTTTCCGATACAGAGACCTACGAGCAGTACTTC. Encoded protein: CASSFSDTETYEQYF.

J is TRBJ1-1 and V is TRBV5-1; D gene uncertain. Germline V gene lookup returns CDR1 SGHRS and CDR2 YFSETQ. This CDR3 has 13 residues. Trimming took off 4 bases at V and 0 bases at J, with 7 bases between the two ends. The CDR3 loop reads CASSPLVNTEAFF. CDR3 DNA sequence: TGCGCCAGCAGCCCGCTAGTGAACACTGAAGCTTTCTTT.

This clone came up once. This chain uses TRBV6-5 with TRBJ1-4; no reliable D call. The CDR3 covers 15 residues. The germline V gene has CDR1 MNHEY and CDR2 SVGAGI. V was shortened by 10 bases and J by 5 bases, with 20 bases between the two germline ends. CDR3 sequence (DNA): TGTGCCAACAGAGAGGGATACAACTCAAATGAAAAACTGTTTTTT. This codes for CANREGYNSNEKLFF.

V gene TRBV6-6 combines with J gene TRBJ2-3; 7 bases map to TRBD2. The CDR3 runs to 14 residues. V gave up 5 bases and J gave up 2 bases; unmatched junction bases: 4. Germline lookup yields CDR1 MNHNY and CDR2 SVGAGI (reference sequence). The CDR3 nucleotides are TGTGCCAGCAGTCACGGACTAGACACAGATACGCAGTATTTT. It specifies CASSHGLDTDTQYF.

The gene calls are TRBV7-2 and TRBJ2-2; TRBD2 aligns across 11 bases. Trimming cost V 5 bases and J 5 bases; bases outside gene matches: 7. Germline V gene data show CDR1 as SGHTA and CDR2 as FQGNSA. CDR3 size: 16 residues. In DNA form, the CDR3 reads TGTGCCAGCAGCCTTACTAGCGGGGGAGGGACCGGGGAGCTGTTTTTT. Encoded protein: CASSLTSGGGTGELFF.

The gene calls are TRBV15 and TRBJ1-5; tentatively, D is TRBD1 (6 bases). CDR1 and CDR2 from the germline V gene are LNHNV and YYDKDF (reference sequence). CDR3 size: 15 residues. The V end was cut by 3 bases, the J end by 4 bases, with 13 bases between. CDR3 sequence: CATSRTGTQNQPQHF. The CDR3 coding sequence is TGTGCCACCAGCAGGACCGGGACACAAAATCAGCCCCAGCATTTT.

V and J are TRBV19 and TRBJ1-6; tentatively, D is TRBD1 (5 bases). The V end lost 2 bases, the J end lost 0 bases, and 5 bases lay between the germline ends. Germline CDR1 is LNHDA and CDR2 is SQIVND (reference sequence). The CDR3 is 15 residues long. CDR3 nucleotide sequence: TGTGCCAGTAGTATACAGGGCTCCTATAATTCACCCCTCCACTTT. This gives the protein CASSIQGSYNSPLHF.

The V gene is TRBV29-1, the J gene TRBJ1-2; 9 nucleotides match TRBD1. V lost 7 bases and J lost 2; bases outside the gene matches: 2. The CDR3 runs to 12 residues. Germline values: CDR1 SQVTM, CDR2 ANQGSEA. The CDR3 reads CSGGQGNYGYTF. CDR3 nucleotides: TGCAGCGGCGGACAGGGGAACTATGGCTACACCTTC.

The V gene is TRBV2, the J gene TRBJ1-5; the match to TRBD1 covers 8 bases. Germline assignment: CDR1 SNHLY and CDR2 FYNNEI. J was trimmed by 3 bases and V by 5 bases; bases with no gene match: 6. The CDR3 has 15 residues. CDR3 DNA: TGTGCCAGCAGTTTCGGGACAGGCGTCAATCAGCCCCAGCATTTT. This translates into CASSFGTGVNQPQHF.

CDR3 residues: CASSREAGGLGNEQFF. The CDR3 bases are TGTGCCAGTAGTAGGGAAGCGGGGGGGCTAGGCAATGAGCAGTTCTTC. The chain links TRBV19 to TRBJ2-1, with 10 bases identical to TRBD2. In germline, CDR1 is LNHDA, CDR2 SQIVND (reference sequence). There are 16 residues in the CDR3. V trimming: 4 bases; J trimming: 6 bases; junction bases outside the gene matches: 9.

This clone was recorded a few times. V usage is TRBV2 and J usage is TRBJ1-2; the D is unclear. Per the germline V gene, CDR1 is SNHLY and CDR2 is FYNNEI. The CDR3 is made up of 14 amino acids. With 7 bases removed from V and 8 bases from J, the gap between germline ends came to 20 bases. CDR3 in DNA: TGTGCCAGCATCACCGCGAGGGCCAGACAAGGCTACACCTTC. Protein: CASITARARQGYTF.

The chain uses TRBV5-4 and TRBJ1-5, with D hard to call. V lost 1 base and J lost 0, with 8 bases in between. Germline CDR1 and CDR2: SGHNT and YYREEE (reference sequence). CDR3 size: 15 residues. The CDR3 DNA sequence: TGTGCCAGCAGCTTGAACGGGAATAGCAATCAGCCCCAGCATTTT. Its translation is CASSLNGNSNQPQHF.